The clone carrying this T cell receptor (beta chain) was found once. Sequenced by immunoSEQ multiplex PCR; TCRdb stores in-frame clones only, minus some. The sample contains 130,000 to 150,000 clones, around 91% of which appear only once. The data are from a study of T cell responses to AZD1222 COVID-19 vaccine. The CDR3 spans 15 residues. Trimming stripped 8 bases from V and 0 bases from J, with 13 bases between. Per germline, CDR1 SNHLY and CDR2 FYNNEI. This sequence was found in an adult in good health. The material sequenced was peripheral blood, taken on day 0 of AZD1222 vaccination. This rearrangement joins TRBV2 to TRBJ2-2; the D gene is possibly TRBD1 (6 bases). The chain's CDR3 is CASVRDTPNTGELFF. DNA of the CDR3: TGTGCCAGCGTCCGGGACACCCCGAACACCGGGGAGCTGTTTTTT.